The clone carrying this T cell receptor (beta chain) showed up just a few times. Its cognate antigen is unknown. CDR1 and CDR2 from the germline V gene are SNHLY and FYNNEI. The CDR3 runs 13 residues. Trimming took 8 bases from V and 5 from J, leaving 15 bases between them. The data derive from a study of beta chain features in type 1 diabetes. Investigators reverse transcribed all isolated RNA, so they sequenced expressed TCRB transcripts. It was found that naive, central memory and regulatory T cell samples averaged about 3.5 million reads. TCRdb keeps only in-frame clones here, not all; method: immunoSEQ multiplex PCR. The sample lists around 300,000 clones, about 15% occurring once. Researchers reported sorting CD4+ naive, central memory, regulatory and stem cell-like memory cells via CD45RO/CCR7/CD25/CD127/CD95/CD27. Findings and limits, study-wide: Shortening of TCRB CDR3s, moderate but significant, appeared in all four CD4+ subsets of Type 1 diabetes patients. Researchers reported that naive, central memory and Treg TCRB repertoires appeared more similar in patients than in healthy donors. PCR might show a preference for shorter templates, equally across patients and controls.

The origin of this receptor is a man younger than 30 with type 1 diabetes. The J gene is TRBJ2-5, the V gene TRBV2; D may be TRBD2 (5 bases). The sample consisted of naive CD4+ T cells from blood. CDR3 DNA sequence: TGTGCCAGCCCGATCCGGGATGAGGAGACCCAGTACTTC. Translating gives CASPIRDEETQYF. The full variable domain, rest sourced from reference TRBV2 and TRBJ2-5, is EPEVTQTPSHQVTQMGQEVILRCVPISNHLYFYWYRQILGQKVEFLVSFYNNEISEKSEIFDDQFSVERPDGSNFTLKIRSTKLEDSAMYFCASPIRDEETQYFGPGTRLLVL.